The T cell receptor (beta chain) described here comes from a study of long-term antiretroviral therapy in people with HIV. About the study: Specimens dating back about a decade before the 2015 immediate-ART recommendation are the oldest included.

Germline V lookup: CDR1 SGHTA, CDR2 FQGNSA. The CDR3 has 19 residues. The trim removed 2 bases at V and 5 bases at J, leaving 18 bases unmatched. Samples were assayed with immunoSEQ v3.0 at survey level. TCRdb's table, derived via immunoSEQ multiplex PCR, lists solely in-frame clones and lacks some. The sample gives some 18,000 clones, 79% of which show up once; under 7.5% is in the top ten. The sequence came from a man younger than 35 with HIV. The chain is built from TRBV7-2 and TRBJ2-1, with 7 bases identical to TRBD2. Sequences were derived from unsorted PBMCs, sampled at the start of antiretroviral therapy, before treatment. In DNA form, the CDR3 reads TGTGCCAGCAGCTTAAAGTCTAGCGGTGGGCTAACACCCAACAATGAGCAGTTCTTC. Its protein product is CASSLKSSGGLTPNNEQFF. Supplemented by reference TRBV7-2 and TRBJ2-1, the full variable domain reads GAGVSQSPSNKVTEKGKDVELRCDPISGHTALYWYRQSLGQGLEFLIYFQGNSAPDKSGLPSDRFSAERTGGSVSTLTIQRTQQEDSAVYLCASSLKSSGGLTPNNEQFFGPGTRLTVL.